This record covers a single TCR beta chain. Its target is unknown. The data are from a study of T cell responses to AZD1222 COVID-19 vaccine. Clones were sequenced by immunoSEQ multiplex PCR, and TCRdb holds only the in-frame ones, with some missing. The profile covers roughly 200,000 clones, with just over 90% appearing a single time and 3.6% taken by the ten largest. Regarding the study as a whole: Just six or seven AZD1222 recipients tested seropositive at baseline. Unmutated variant regions are reportedly targeted by nearly half of spike-specific TCRs.

The source was peripheral blood, collected 28 days after the second dose of the MenACWY control vaccine. The TCR originated in an adult who received the MenACWY meningococcal vaccine as a control.

CDR3 DNA sequence: TGTGCCAGCAGTTTCTGGGCAACCGGGGAGCTGTTTTTT. Amino acid sequence: CASSFWATGELFF. The chain couples TRBV12-3 or TRBV12-4 to TRBJ2-2; no firm D call. This CDR3 has 13 residues. V was cut by 3 bases and J by 5 bases, with 7 bases left in between.